This T cell receptor (beta chain) was captured by sequencing in a study of PD-1 blockade in classical Hodgkin lymphoma. Turning to the study itself: It was nivolumab at 3 mg/kg, given intravenously every 2 weeks, that patients received. Study-level results: What drove the repertoire differences, possibly disease activity or prior therapy, has not been defined.

To note about this clone: No antigen is known for it.

Sequencing used immunoSEQ multiplex PCR; TCRdb keeps in-frame clones, though not all of them. The data hold approximately 100,000 clones, with about 89% observed a single time. Every patient had relapsed following autologous stem cell transplantation, and cohorts differed in brentuximab vedotin exposure. From germline, CDR1 is MNHEY and CDR2 SVGAGI. Trimming removed 5 bases at V and 4 bases at J, with 13 bases between. CDR3 length: 14 amino acids. The chain couples TRBV6-5 to TRBJ2-3; perhaps TRBD2 as D (5 bases). The sequencing here drew on peripheral blood mononuclear cells (PBMCs), taken before the second cycle of nivolumab. This sequence originates from a human donor with classical Hodgkin lymphoma. The CDR3 here is CASSTITSPDTQYF. Here the CDR3 DNA reads TGTGCCAGCAGTACCATCACTAGTCCAGATACGCAGTATTTT.